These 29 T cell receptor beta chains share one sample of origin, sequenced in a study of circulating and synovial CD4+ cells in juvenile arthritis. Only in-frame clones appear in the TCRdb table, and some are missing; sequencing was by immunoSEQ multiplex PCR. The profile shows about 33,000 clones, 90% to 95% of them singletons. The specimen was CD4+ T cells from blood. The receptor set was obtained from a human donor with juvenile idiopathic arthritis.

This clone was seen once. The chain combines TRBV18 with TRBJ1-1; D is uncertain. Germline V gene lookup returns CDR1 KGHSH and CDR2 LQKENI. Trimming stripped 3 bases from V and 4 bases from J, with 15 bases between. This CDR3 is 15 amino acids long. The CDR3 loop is CASSPAGPEGTEAFF. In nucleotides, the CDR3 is TGTGCCAGCTCACCTGCTGGGCCGGAGGGCACTGAAGCTTTCTTT.

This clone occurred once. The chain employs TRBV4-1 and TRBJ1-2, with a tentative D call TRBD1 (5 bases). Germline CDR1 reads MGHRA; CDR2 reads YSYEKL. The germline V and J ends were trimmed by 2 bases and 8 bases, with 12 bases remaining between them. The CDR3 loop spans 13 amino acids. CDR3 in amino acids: CASSQSRQGGYTF. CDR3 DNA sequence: TGCGCCAGCAGCCAATCGCGCCAGGGCGGCTACACCTTC.

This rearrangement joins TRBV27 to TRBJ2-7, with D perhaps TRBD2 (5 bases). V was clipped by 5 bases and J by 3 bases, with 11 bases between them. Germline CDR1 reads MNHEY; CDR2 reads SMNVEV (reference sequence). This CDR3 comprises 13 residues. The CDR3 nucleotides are TGTGCCAGCAGTCCGGACGGACTCTACGAGCAGTACTTC. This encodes CASSPDGLYEQYF.

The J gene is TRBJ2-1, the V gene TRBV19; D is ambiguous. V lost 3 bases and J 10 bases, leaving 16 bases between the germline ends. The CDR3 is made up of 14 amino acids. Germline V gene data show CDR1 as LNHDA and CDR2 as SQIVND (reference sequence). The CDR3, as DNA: TGTGCCAGTAGTATCGGCGGTAGTTTCCTCGAGCAGTTCTTC. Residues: CASSIGGSFLEQFF.

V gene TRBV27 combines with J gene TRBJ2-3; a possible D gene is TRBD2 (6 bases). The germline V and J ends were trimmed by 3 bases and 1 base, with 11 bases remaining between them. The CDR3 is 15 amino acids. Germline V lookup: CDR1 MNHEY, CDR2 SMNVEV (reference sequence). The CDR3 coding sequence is TGTGCCAGCAGTTTGAGGTGGGAGGGCACAGATACGCAGTATTTT. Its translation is CASSLRWEGTDTQYF.

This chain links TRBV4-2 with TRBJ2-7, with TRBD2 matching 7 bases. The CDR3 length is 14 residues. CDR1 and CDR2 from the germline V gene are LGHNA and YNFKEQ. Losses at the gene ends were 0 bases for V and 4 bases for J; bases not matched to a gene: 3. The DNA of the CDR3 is TGTGCCAGCAGCCAAGATTTGGGGGGGTACGAGCAGTACTTC. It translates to CASSQDLGGYEQYF.

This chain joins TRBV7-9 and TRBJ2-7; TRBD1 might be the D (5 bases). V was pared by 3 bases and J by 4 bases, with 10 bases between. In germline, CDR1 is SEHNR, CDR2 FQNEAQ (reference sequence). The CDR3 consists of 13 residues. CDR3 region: CASSLAGNYEQYF. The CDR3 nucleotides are TGTGCCAGCAGCTTGGCAGGGAATTACGAGCAGTACTTC.

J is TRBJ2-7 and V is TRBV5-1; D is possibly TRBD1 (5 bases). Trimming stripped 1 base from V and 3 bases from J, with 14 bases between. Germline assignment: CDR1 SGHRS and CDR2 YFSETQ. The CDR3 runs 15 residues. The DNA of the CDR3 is TGCGCCAGCAGCTTGTATGACAGCTTCTACTACGAGCAGTACTTC. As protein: CASSLYDSFYYEQYF.

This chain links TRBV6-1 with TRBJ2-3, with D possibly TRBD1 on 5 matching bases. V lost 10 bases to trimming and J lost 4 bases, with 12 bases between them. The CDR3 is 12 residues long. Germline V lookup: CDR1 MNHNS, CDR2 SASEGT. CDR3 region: CATEGVADTQYF. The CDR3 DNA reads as TGTGCCACCGAAGGGGTCGCAGATACGCAGTATTTT.

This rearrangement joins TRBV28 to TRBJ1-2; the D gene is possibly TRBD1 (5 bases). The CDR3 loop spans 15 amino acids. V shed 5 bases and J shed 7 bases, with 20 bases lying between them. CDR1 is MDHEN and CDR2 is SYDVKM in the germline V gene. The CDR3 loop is CASSPAGTFLAGYTF. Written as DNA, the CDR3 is TGTGCCAGCAGTCCGGCCGGGACTTTTTTGGCTGGCTACACCTTC.

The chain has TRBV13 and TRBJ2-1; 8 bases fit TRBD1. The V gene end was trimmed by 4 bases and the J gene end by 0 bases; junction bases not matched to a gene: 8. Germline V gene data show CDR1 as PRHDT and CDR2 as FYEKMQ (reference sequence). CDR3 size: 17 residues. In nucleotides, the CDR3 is TGTGCCAGCAGCTCCCGTCGTACAGGGGGCTCCTACAATGAGCAGTTCTTC. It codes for CASSSRRTGGSYNEQFF.

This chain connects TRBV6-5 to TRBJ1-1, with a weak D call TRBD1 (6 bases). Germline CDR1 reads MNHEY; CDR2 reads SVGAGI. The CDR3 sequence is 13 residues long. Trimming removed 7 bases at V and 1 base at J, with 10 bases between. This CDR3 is CASTKTGNTEAFF. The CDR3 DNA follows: TGTGCCAGCACCAAGACAGGGAACACTGAAGCTTTCTTT.

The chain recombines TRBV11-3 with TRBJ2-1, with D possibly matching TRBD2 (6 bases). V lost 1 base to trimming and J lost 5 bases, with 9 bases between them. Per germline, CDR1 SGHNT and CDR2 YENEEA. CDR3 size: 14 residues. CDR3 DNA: TGTGCCAGCAGCTTAGCGGGAGTTAACAATGAGCAGTTCTTC. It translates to CASSLAGVNNEQFF.

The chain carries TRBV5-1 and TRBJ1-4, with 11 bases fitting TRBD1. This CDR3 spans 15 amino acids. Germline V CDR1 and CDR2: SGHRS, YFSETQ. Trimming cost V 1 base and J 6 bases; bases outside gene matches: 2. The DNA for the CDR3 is TGCGCCAGCAGCTTGCAGGGACAGGGGGATGAAAAACTGTTTTTT. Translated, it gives CASSLQGQGDEKLFF.

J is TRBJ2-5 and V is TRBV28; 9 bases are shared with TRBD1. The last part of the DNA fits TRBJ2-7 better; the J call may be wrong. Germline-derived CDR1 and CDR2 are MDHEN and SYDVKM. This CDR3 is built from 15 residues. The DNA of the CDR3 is TGTGCCAGCAGATCTCCGGACAGGGGAACCTACGAGCAGTACTTC. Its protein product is CASRSPDRGTYEQYF.

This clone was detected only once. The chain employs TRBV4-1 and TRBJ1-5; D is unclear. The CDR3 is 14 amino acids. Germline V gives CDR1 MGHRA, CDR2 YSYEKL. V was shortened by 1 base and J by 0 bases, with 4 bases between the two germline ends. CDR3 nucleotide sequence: TGCGCCAGCAGCCAAGCTTATAGCAATCAGCCCCAGCATTTT. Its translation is CASSQAYSNQPQHF.

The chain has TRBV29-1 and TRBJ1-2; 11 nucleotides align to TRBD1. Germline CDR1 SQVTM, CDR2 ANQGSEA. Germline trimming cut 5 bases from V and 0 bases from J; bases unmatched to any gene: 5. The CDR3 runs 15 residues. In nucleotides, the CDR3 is TGCAGCGTTACCGGGACAGGGGGTTCTAACTATGGCTACACCTTC. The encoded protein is CSVTGTGGSNYGYTF.

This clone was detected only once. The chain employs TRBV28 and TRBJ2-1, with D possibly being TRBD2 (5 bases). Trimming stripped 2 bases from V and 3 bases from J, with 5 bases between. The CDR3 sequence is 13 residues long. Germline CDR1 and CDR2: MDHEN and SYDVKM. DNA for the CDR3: TGTGCCAGCAGTTTAGGGAGCTACAATGAGCAGTTCTTC. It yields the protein CASSLGSYNEQFF.

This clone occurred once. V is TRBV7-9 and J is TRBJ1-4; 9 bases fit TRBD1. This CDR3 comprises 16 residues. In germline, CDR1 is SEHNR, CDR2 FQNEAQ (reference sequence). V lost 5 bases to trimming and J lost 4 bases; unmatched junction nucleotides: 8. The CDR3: CASSNSPGQGNEKLFF. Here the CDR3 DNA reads TGTGCCAGCAGCAATTCACCGGGACAGGGTAATGAAAAACTGTTTTTT.

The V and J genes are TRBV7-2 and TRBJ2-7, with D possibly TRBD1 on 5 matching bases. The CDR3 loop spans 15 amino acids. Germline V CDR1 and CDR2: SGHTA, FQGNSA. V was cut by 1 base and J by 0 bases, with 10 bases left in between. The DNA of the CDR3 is TGTGCCAGCAGCTTAGAAGCAGGGCCCTCCTACGAGCAGTACTTC. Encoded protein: CASSLEAGPSYEQYF.

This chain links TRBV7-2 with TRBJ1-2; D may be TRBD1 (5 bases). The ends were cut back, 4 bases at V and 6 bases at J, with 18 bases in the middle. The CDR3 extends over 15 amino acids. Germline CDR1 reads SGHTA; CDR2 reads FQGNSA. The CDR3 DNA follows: TGTGCCAGCAGCTCTGTACAGGTGCCCACGGATGGCTACACCTTC. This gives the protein CASSSVQVPTDGYTF.

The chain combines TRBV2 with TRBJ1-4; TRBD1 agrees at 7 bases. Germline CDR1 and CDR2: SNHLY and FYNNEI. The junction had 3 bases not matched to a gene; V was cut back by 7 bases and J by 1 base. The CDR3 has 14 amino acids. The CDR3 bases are TGTGCCAGCACTAGACAGGGAACTAATGAAAAACTGTTTTTT. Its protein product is CASTRQGTNEKLFF. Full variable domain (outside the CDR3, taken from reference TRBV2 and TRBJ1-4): EPEVTQTPSHQVTQMGQEVILRCVPISNHLYFYWYRQILGQKVEFLVSFYNNEISEKSEIFDDQFSVERPDGSNFTLKIRSTKLEDSAMYFCASTRQGTNEKLFFGSGTQLSVL.

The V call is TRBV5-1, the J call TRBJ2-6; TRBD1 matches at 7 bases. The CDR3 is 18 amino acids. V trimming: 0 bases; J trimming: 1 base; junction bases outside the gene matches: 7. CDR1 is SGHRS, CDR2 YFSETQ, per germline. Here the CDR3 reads CASSLGGGPGSGANVLTF. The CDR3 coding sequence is TGCGCCAGCAGCTTGGGAGGGGGCCCTGGGTCTGGGGCCAACGTCCTGACTTTC.

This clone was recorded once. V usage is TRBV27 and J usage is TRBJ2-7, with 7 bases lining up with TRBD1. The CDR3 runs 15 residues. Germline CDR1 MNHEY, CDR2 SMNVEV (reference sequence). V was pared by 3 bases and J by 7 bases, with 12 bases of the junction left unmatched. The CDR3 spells CASSFGDRELGEQYF. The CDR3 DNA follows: TGTGCCAGCAGTTTTGGAGACAGGGAGTTGGGAGAGCAGTACTTC.

The CDR3 bases are TGCAGTGCTACGGAACAGTTTACGCAGTATTTT. It specifies CSATEQFTQYF. The chain uses TRBV20-1 and TRBJ2-3; D is undetermined. Between the trimmed V and J ends, which lost 4 bases and 8 bases, there was a span of 10 bases. Germline CDR1 and CDR2: DFQATT and SNEGSKA (reference sequence). The CDR3 runs to 11 residues.

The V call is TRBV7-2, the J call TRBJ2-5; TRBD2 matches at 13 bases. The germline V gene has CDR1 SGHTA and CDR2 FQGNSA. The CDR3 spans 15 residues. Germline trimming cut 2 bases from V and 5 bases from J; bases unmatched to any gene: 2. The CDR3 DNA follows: TGTGCCAGCAGCTTAACTAGCGGGAGGGGGGAGACCCAGTACTTC. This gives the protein CASSLTSGRGETQYF.

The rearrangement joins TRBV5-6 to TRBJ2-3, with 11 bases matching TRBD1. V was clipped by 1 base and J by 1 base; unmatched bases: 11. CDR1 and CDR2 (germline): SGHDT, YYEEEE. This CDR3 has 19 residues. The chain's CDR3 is CASSLPGQGVPSGTDTQYF. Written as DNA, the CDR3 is TGTGCCAGCAGCTTGCCGGGACAGGGGGTACCTAGTGGCACAGATACGCAGTATTTT.

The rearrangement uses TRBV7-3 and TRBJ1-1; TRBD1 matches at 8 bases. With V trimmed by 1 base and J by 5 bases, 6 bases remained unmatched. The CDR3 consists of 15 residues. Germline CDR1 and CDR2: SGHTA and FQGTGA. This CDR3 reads CASSLMPGQGTEAFF. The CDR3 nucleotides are TGTGCCAGCAGCTTAATGCCCGGACAGGGAACTGAAGCTTTCTTT.

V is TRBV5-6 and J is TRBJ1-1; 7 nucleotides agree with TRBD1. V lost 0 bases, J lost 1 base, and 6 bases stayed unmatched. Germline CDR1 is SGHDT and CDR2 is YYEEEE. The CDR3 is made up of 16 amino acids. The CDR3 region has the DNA TGTGCCAGCAGCTTGGTGGCAGGGGGACAGAACACTGAAGCTTTCTTT. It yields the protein CASSLVAGGQNTEAFF.